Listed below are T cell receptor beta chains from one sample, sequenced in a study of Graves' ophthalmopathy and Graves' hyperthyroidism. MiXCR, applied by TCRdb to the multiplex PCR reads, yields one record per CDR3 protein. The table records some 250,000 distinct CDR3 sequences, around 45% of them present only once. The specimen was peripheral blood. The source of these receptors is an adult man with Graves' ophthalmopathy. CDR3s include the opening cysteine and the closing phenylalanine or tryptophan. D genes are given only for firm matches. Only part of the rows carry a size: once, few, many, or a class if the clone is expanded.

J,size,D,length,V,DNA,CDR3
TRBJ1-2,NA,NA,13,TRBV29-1,TGCAGCGTTGGGCTAGCGGGGGGCTATGGCTACACCTTC,CSVGLAGGYGYTF
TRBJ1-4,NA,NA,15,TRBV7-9,TGTGCCAGCAGCTTAGCTCGCAGGCCTAATGAAAAACTGTTTTTT,CASSLARRPNEKLFF
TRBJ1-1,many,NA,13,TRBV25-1,TGTGCCAGCAGCAGGGCCTGGGACACTGAAGCTTTCTTT,CASSRAWDTEAFF
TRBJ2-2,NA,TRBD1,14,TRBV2,TGTGCCAGTCAACAGGGGGCTAGCACCGGGGAGCTGTTTTTT,CASQQGASTGELFF
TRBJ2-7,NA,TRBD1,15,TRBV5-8,TGTGCCAGCAGGGAGGGGACAGGGGGCGTCTACGAGCAGTACTTC,CASREGTGGVYEQYF
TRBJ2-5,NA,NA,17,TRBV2,TGTGCCAGCAGGCCAGGACATGGGGGGCGCTACCAAGAGACCCAGTACTTC,CASRPGHGGRYQETQYF
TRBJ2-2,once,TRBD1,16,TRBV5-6,TGTGCCAGCAGCCCCTTAGGGACAGGAGACACCGGGGAGCTGTTTTTT,CASSPLGTGDTGELFF
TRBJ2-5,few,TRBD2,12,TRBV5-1,TGCGCCAGCAGCTTTAGCGGGTTTGTCCAGTACTTC,CASSFSGFVQYF
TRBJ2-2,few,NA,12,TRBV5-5,TGTGCCAGCAGCTTGTTTGGAGGGGAGCTGTTTTTT,CASSLFGGELFF
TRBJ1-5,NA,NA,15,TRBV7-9,TGTGCCAGCAGCTTAGAACCCGGGTCCGATCAGCCCCAGCATTTT,CASSLEPGSDQPQHF
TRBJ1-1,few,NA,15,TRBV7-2,TGTGCCAGCAGCTTAGCGCGGACAGACGGGACTGAAGCTTTCTTT,CASSLARTDGTEAFF
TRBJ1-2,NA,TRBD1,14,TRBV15,TGTGCCACCAGCAAAGACAGGGCCCTCTATGGCTACACCTTC,CATSKDRALYGYTF
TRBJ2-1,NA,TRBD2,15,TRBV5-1,TGTGCCAGCAGCTTGGCGGGGGGGGCGTACAATGAGCAGTTCTTC,CASSLAGGAYNEQFF
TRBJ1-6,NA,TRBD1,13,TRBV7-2,TGTGCCCCGAGACAGGGGGATAATTCACCCCTCCACTTT,CAPRQGDNSPLHF